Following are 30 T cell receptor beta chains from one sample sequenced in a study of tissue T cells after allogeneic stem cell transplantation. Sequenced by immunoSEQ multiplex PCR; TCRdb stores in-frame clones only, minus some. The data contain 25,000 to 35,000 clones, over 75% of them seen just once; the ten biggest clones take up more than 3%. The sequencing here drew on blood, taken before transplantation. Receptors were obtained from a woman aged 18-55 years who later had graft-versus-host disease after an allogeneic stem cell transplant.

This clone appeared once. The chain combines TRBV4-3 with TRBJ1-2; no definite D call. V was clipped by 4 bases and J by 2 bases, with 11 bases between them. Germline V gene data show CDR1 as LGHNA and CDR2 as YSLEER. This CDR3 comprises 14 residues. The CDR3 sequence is CASSRTDWNYGYTF. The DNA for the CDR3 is TGCGCCAGCAGCCGGACCGACTGGAACTATGGCTACACCTTC.

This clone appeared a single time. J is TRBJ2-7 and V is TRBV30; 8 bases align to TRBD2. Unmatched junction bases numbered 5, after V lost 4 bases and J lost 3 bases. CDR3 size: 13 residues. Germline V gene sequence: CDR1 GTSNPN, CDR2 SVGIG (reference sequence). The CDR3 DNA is TGTGCCTGGACGGGAGGGGGAATCTACGAGCAGTACTTC. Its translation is CAWTGGGIYEQYF. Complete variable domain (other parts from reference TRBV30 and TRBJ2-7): SQTIHQWPATLVQPVGSPLSLECTVEGTSNPNLYWYRQAAGRGLQLLFYSVGIGQISSEVPQNLSASRPQDRQFILSSKKLLLSDSGFYLCAWTGGGIYEQYFGPGTRLTVT.

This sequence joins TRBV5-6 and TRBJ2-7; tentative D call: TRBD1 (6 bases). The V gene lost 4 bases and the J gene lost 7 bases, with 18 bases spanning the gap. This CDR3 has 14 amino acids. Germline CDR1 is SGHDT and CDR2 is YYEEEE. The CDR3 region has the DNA TGTGCCAGCAGCATGAAACAGGGCGCCCGGGAGCAGTACTTC. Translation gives CASSMKQGAREQYF. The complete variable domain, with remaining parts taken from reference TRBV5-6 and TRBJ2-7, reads DAGVTQSPTHLIKTRGQQVTLRCSPKSGHDTVSWYQQALGQGPQFIFQYYEEEERQRGNFPDRFSGHQFPNYSSELNVNALLLGDSALYLCASSMKQGAREQYFGPGTRLTVT.

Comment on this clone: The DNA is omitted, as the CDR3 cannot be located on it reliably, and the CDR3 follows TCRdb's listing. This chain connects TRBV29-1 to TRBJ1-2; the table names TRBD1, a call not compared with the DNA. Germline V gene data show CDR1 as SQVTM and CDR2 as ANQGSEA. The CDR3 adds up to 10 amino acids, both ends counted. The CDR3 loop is CSVGPGTALF.

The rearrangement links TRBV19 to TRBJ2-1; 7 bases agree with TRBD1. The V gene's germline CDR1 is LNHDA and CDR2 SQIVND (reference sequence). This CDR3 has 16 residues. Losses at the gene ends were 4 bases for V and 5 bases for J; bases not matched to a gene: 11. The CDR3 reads CASSKLAGTADNEQFF. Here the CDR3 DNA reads TGTGCCAGTAGTAAGCTCGCTGGGACAGCCGACAATGAGCAGTTCTTC. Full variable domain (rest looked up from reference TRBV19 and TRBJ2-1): DGGITQSPKYLFRKEGQNVTLSCEQNLNHDAMYWYRQDPGQGLRLIYYSQIVNDFQKGDIAEGYSVSREKKESFPLTVTSAQKNPTAFYLCASSKLAGTADNEQFFGPGTRLTVL.

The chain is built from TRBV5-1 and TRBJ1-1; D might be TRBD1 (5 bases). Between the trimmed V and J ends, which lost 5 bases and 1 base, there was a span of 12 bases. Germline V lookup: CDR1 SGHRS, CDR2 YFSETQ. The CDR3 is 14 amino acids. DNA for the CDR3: TGCGCCAGCAGGAGCCAGGGCTCGAACACTGAAGCTTTCTTT. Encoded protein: CASRSQGSNTEAFF.

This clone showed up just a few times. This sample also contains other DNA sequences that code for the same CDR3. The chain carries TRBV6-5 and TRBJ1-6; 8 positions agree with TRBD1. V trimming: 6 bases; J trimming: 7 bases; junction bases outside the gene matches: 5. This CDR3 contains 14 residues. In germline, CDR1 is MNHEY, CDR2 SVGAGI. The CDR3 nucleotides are TGTGCCAGCAGGCTGACAGGGGCAAATTCACCCCTCCACTTT. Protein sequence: CASRLTGANSPLHF.

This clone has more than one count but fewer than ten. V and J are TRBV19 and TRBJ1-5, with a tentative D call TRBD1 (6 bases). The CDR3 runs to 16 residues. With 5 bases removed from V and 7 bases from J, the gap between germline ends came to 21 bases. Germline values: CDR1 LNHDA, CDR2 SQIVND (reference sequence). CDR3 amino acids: CASSSLRNRDLQPQHF. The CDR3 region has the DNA TGTGCCAGTAGTTCCCTGAGGAACAGGGATCTCCAGCCCCAGCATTTT.

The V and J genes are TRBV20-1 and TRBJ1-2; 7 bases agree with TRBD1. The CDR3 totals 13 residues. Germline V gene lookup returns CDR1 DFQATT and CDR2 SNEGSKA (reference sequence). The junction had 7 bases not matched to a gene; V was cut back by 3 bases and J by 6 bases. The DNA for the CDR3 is TGCAGTGCTAGTAGGGGGCGTAGGGATGGCTACACCTTC. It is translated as CSASRGRRDGYTF.

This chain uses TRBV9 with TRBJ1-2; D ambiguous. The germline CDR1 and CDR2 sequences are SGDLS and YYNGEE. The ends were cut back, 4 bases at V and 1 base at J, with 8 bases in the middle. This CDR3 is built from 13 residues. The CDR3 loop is CASSSRVNYGYTF. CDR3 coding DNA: TGTGCCAGCAGCTCCCGGGTTAACTATGGCTACACCTTC.

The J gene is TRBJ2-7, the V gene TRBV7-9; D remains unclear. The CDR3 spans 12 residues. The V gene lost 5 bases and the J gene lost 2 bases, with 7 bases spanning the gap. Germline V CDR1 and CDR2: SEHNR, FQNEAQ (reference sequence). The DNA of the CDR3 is TGTGCCAGCAGCCGCTCCCCCTACGAGCAGTACTTC. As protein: CASSRSPYEQYF.

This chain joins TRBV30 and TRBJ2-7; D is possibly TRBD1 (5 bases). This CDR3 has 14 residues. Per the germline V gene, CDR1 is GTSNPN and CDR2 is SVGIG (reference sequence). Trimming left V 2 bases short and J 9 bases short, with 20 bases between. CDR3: CAWSPTVSTVRQYF. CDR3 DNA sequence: TGTGCCTGGAGTCCCACGGTATCGACAGTCCGGCAGTACTTC.

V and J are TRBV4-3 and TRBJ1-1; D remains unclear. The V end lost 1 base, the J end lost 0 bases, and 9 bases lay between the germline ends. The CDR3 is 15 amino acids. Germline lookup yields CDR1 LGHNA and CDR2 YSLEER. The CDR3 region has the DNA TGCGCCAGCAGCCAAGTTGTGGATATGAACACTGAAGCTTTCTTT. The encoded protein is CASSQVVDMNTEAFF.

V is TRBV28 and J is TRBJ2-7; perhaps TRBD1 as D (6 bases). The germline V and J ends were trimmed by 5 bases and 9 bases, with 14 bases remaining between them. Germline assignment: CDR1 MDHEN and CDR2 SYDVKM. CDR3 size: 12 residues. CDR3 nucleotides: TGTGCCAGCAGTCCTCCTCGAGGGGGGCAGTACTTC. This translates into CASSPPRGGQYF. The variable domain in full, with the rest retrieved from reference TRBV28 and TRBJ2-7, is DVKVTQSSRYLVKRTGEKVFLECVQDMDHENMFWYRQDPGLGLRLIYFSYDVKMKEKGDIPEGYSVSREKKERFSLILESASTNQTSMYLCASSPPRGGQYFGPGTRLTVT.

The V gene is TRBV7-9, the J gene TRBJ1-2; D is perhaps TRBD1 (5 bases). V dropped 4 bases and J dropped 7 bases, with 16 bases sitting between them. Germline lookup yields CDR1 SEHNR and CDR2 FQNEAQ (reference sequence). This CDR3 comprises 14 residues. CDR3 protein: CASSSSSGFGGYTF. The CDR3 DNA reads TGTGCCAGCAGCTCCAGCTCAGGGTTTGGTGGCTACACCTTC. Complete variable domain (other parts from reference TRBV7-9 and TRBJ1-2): DTGVSQNPRHKITKRGQNVTFRCDPISEHNRLYWYRQTLGQGPEFLTYFQNEAQLEKSRLLSDRFSAERPKGSFSTLEIQRTEQGDSAMYLCASSSSSGFGGYTFGSGTRLTVV.

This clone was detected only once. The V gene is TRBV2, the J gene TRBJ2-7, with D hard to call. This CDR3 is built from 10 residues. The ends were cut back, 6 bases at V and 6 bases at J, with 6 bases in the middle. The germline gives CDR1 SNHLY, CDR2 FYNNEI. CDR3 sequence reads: CASSLVEQYF. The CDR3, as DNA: TGTGCCAGCAGCCTTGTCGAGCAGTACTTC.

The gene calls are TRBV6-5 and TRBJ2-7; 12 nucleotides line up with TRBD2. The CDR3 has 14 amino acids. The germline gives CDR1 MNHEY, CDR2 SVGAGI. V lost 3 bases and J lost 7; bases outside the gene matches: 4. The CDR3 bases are TGTGCCAGCAGTTATTGGCTAGCGGGAGGGGAGCAGTACTTC. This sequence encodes CASSYWLAGGEQYF.

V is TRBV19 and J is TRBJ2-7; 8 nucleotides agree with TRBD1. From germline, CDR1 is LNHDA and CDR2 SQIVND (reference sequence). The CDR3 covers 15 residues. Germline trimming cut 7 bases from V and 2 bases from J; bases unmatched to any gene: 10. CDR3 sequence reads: CASTPRAGGTYEQYF. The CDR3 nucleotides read TGTGCCAGTACCCCCCGGGCAGGGGGCACCTACGAGCAGTACTTC.

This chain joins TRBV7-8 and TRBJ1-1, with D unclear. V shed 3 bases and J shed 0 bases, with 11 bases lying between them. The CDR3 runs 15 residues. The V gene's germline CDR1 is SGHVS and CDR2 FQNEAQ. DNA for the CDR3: TGTGCCAGCAGCTTCGGGGTTGGGATGAACACTGAAGCTTTCTTT. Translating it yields CASSFGVGMNTEAFF.

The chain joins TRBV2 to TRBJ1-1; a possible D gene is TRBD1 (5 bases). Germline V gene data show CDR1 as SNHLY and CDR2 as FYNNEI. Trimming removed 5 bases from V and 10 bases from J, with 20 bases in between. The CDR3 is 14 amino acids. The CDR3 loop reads CASSSRLGFGGAFF. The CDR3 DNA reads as TGTGCCAGCAGTTCTCGTCTGGGTTTTGGGGGAGCTTTCTTT.

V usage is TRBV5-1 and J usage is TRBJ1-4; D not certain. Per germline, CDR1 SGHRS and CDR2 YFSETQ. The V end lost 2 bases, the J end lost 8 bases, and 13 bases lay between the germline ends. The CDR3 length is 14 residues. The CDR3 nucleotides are TGCGCCAGCAGCTTACTAGACATTGGAGAAAAACTGTTTTTT. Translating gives CASSLLDIGEKLFF.

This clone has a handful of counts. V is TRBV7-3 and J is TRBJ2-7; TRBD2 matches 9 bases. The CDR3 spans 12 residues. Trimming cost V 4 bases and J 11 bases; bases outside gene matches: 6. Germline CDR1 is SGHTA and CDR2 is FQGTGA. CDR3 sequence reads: CASSSAGGRKYF. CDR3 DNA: TGTGCCAGCAGCTCCGCGGGGGGGAGGAAGTACTTC.

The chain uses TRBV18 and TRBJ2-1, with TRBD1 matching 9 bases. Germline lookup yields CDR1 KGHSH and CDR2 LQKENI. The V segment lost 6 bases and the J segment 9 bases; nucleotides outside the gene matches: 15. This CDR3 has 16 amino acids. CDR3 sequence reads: CASSPPGQGGIGEQFF. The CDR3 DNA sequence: TGTGCCAGCTCCCCGCCGGGACAGGGTGGTATTGGTGAGCAGTTCTTC.

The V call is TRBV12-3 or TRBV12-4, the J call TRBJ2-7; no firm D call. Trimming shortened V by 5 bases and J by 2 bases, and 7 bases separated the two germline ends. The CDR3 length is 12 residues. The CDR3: CASSLAAYEQYF. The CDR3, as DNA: TGTGCCAGCAGTCTCGCCGCCTACGAGCAGTACTTC.

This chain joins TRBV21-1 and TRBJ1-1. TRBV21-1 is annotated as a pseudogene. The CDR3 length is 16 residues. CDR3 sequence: CAAHNRGVGVNTEAFF. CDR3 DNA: TGTGCCGCCCACAATAGGGGGGTTGGGGTGAACACTGAAGCTTTCTTT.

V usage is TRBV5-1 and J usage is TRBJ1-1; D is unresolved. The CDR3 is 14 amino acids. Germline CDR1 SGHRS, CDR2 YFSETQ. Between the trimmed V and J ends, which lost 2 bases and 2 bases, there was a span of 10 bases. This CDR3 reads CASSFADLNTEAFF. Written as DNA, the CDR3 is TGCGCCAGCAGCTTCGCGGATCTAAACACTGAAGCTTTCTTT.

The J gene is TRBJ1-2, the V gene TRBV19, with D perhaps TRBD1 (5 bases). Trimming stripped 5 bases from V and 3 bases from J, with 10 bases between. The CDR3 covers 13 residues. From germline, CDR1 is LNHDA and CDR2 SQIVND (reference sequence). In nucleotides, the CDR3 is TGTGCCAGTAGTGTGGACAACTACTATGGCTACACCTTC. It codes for CASSVDNYYGYTF.

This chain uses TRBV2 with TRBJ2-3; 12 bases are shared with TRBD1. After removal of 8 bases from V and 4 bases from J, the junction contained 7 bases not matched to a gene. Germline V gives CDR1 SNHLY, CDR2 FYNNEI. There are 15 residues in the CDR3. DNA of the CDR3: TGTGCCAGCGTTGCCGGGACAGGGGGCCCAGATACGCAGTATTTT. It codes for CASVAGTGGPDTQYF. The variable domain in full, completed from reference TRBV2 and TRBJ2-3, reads EPEVTQTPSHQVTQMGQEVILRCVPISNHLYFYWYRQILGQKVEFLVSFYNNEISEKSEIFDDQFSVERPDGSNFTLKIRSTKLEDSAMYFCASVAGTGGPDTQYFGPGTRLTVL.

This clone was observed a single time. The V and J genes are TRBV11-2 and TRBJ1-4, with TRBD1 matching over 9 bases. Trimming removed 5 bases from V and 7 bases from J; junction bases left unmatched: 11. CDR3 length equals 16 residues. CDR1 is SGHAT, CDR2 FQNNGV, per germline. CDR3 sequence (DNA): TGTGCCAGCAGCGCCCAGACAGGGGGACGTGGTGAAAAACTGTTTTTT. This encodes CASSAQTGGRGEKLFF.

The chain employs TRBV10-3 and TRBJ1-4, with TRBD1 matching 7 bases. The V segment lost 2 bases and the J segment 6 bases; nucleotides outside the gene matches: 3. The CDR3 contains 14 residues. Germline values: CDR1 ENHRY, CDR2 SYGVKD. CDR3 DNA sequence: TGTGCCATCAGTGAGGGACAGGAGGATGAAAAACTGTTTTTT. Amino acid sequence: CAISEGQEDEKLFF.